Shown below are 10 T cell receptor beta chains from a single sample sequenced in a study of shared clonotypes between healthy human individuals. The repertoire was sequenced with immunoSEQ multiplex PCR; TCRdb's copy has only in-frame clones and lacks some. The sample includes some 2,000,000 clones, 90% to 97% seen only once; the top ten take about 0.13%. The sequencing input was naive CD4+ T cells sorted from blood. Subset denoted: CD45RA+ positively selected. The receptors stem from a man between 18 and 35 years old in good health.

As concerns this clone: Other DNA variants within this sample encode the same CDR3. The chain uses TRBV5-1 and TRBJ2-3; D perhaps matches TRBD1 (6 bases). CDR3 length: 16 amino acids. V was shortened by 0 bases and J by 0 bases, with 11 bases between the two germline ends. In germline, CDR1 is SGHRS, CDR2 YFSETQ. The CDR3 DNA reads TGCGCCAGCAGCTTGGAACAGGGCGCCAGCACAGATACGCAGTATTTT. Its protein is CASSLEQGASTDTQYF.

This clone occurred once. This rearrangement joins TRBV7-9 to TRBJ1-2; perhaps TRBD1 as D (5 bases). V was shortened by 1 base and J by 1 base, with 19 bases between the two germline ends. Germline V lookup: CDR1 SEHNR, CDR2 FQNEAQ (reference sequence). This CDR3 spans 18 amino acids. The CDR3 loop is CASSLVALRGALNYGYTF. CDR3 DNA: TGTGCCAGCAGCTTAGTGGCCCTGAGAGGGGCCCTTAACTATGGCTACACCTTC.

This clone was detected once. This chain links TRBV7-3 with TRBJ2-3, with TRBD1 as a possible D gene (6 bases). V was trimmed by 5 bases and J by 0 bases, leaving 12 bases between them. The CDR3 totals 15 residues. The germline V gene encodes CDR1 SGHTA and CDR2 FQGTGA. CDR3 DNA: TGTGCCAGCAGCCGCGGCACAGGGAGCACAGATACGCAGTATTTT. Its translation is CASSRGTGSTDTQYF.

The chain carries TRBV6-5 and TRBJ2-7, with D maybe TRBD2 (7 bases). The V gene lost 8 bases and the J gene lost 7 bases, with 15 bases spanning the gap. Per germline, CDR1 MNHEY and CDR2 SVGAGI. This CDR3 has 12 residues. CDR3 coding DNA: TGTGCCAGCCGCCGGGGGGCGCATGAGCAGTACTTC. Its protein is CASRRGAHEQYF.

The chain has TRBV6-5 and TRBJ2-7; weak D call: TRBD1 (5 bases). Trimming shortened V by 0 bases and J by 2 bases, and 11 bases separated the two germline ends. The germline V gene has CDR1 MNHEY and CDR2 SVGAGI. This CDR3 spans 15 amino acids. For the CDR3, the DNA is TGTGCCAGCAGTTACTCTTGGGTAGGGGCCTACGAGCAGTACTTC. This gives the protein CASSYSWVGAYEQYF.

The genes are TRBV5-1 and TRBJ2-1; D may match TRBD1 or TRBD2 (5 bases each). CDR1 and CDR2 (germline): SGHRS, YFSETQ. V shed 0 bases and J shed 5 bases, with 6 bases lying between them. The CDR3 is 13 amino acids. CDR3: CASSLVGHNEQFF. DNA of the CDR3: TGCGCCAGCAGCTTGGTGGGACACAATGAGCAGTTCTTC. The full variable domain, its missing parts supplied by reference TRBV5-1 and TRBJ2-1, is KAGVTQTPRYLIKTRGQQVTLSCSPISGHRSVSWYQQTPGQGLQFLFEYFSETQRNKGNFPGRFSGRQFSNSRSEMNVSTLELGDSALYLCASSLVGHNEQFFGPGTRLTVL.

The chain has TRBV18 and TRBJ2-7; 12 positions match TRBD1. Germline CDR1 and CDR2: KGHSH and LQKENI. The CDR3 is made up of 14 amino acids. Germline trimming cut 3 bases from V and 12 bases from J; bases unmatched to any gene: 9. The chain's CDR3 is CASSPGQGASIGYF. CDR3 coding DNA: TGTGCCAGCTCACCGGGACAGGGGGCATCAATTGGGTACTTC.

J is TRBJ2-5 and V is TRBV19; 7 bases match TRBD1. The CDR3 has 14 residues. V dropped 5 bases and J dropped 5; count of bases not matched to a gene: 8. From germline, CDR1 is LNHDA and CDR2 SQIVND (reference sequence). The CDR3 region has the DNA TGTGCCAGTAGTCCCGGGACAGTTGGGGAGACCCAGTACTTC. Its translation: CASSPGTVGETQYF.

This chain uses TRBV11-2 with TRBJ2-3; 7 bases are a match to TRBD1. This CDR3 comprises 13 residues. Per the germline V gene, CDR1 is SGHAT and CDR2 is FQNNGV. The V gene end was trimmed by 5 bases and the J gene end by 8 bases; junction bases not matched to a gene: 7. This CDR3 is CASSNRGASTQYF. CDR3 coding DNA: TGTGCCAGCAGCAACAGGGGCGCCTCTACGCAGTATTTT.

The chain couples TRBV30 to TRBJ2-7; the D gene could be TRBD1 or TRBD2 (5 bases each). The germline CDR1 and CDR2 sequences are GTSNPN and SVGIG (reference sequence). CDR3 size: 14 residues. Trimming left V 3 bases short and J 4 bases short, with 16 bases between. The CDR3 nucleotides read TGTGCCTGGAGGGACCCGGGGCCGAGGTACGAGCAGTACTTC. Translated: CAWRDPGPRYEQYF.